A single T cell receptor beta chain is shown here with its context. Its antigen remains unidentified. Base qualities are not at hand, and no much larger clone is one base apart. The immunoSEQ Assay was used to sequence TCR beta CDR3 regions from DNA. In the paper's pipeline: To compute T cell density, TCR beta template counts were normalized to usable DNA, which was estimated by amplifying housekeeping genes. Using the preseqR package, richness was estimated by extrapolating to 120,000 templates for tissue samples and 400,000 templates for PBMC samples. Clonality was defined by subtracting Pielou's evenness from one. Tissue-enriched TCRs were identified by differential abundance testing using productive amino-acid clonotypes, minimum total count 5 and alpha 0.1. The Jaccard Index and the Morisita Overlap Index were used to quantify repertoire overlap between compartments. TCR beta CDR3s were clustered by GLIPH together with public tetramer-defined viral CDR3s, and at least three viral sequences plus V-gene enrichment were required for viral motifs. TCRdb re-hosts the immuneACCESS table, in-frame sequences only. Its copies lack some clones; in the studies checked, an unresolved V gene accounts for under half of them, and the cause for the rest is not known. That table is the source of V, J and clone size, and D and trimming were worked out from the DNA. The sample table shows about 17,000 clones, and roughly 90% are seen once. Under 4.5% of the sample comes from the top ten.

At diagnosis, peripheral blood, uninvolved tumor-adjacent lung and tumor were collected and were preserved as a mix of fresh-frozen and FFPE material. For TCR repertoire profiling, blood samples were analyzed as peripheral blood mononuclear cells. The data belong to a study of T cells in localized non-small cell lung cancer (dated by TCRdb to the early 2020s). Describing the broader study: T cell repertoires of a few hundred early-stage NSCLC patients were analyzed, with tumors being compared against uninvolved tumor-adjacent lungs. The cohort comprised roughly 220 treatment-naïve NSCLC patients with resected, localized lung tumors. A mean age of around 66 years was recorded for the NSCLC patients, of whom 129 were male and over 100 were female.

Results and caveats for the whole study, not just this receptor: Because multi-region tumor sequencing was not performed, intratumor heterogeneity could not be ruled out. Higher T cell density in blood was associated with longer overall survival, whereas higher clonality in adjacent lung was associated with shorter survival. Uninvolved tumor-adjacent lung showed the highest T cell clonality, higher than tumor, which suggests more focused antigenic responses in the uninvolved tumor-adjacent lung. Of the top 100 tumor clones, a median of roughly 60 were detected in paired uninvolved adjacent lung; under 30 were also among that lung's top 100. Because of the exploratory design, TCR variables were selected using unadjusted p-values without false-discovery rate correction.

The TCR sequence derives from a male donor aged 60 or older with stage II squamous cell lung carcinoma. The sample here was peripheral blood, taken before any cancer treatment.

The base sequence is TGTGCCACCAGCAGAGATCTGGGACAGCAAGAGACCCAGTACTTC. Its protein reads: CATSRDLGQQETQYF. The rearranged segments are TRBV15 and TRBJ2-5; TRBD1 lines up with 7 middle nucleotides. Taken from cysteine to phenylalanine, the CDR3 has 15 residues. The read is trimmed to its CDR3 DNA, 45 bases read in frame from base 1. Trimmed from V: 0 bases; trimmed from J: 2 bases; junction bases lacking a gene match: 3. The germline V gene (reference sequence) provides CDR1 LNHNV and CDR2 YYDKDF.